This is a list of T cell receptor beta chains from one sample in a study of T-cell reconstitution after alpha-beta-depleted transplantation in children. TCRdb re-derived calls from the PCR reads in MiXCR, one entry per CDR3 protein. This sample carries about 460,000 distinct CDR3 sequences, approximately 13% of them seen once, and the ten largest clones take around 5.8%. Source: PBMCs from the stem cell graft donor, taken from the stem cell graft. The receptors shown here come from a human donor who donated a stem cell graft to a child with combined immunodeficiency. Both conserved end residues are part of each CDR3. Each record gives: D gene, J gene, V gene, clone size, CDR3 protein, CDR3 DNA. The D gene is left open where the match is weak. Clone sizes are given selectively: once, few, many, or a class where the clone is expanded.

>TRBD1|TRBJ2-1|TRBV9|once
CASSGEDRVWYNEQFF
TGTGCCAGCAGCGGTGAAGACAGGGTATGGTACAATGAGCAGTTCTTC
>-|TRBJ1-6|TRBV7-2|-
CASSTTGRGFDSPLHF
TGTGCCAGCAGCACTACAGGGCGAGGGTTTGATTCACCCCTCCACTTT
>-|TRBJ2-7|TRBV25-1|few
CASSEYFPPRGRDEQYF
TGTGCCAGCAGTGAATATTTCCCCCCTCGTGGGAGAGACGAGCAGTACTTC
>-|TRBJ2-7|TRBV6-5|-
CASRVGTNSYEQYF
TGTGCCTCCCGTGTAGGGACGAACTCCTACGAGCAGTACTTC
>-|TRBJ2-1|TRBV7-9|few
CATRDIGYEQFF
TGTGCCACCCGGGACATCGGGTATGAGCAGTTCTTC
>TRBD1|TRBJ2-1|TRBV12-5|-
CASGFRQGAGEQFF
TGTGCTAGTGGTTTCCGACAGGGGGCAGGTGAGCAGTTCTTC
>TRBD1|TRBJ2-2|TRBV12-5|-
CASGQLRGHTGELFF
TGTGCTAGTGGTCAACTCAGGGGGCACACCGGGGAGCTGTTTTTT
>-|TRBJ2-7|TRBV6-6|-
CASSYGLRYEQYF
TGTGCCAGCAGTTACGGGCTGCGCTACGAGCAGTACTTC
>-|TRBJ2-5|TRBV7-2|few
CASSPNGGEETQYF
TGTGCCAGCAGCCCCAATGGTGGGGAAGAGACCCAGTACTTC
>TRBD2|TRBJ2-7|TRBV12-3/TRBV12-4|few
CASSPSGRSPYEQYF
TGTGCCAGCAGCCCGAGCGGGAGATCCCCCTACGAGCAGTACTTC
>-|TRBJ1-2|TRBV27|many
CASSPETGNGYTF
TGTGCCAGCAGTCCAGAAACAGGGAATGGCTACACCTTC
>-|TRBJ1-2|TRBV4-3|few
CASSQDRQVYGYTF
TGCGCCAGCAGCCAAGACCGGCAGGTCTATGGCTACACCTTC
>TRBD2|TRBJ2-1|TRBV20-1|many
CSARDRGGPYNEQFF
TGCAGTGCTAGAGATCGGGGGGGCCCCTACAATGAGCAGTTCTTC
>-|TRBJ1-1|TRBV27|-
CASARSDLNTEAFF
TGTGCCAGCGCTCGCTCGGACCTGAACACTGAAGCTTTCTTT
>-|TRBJ2-5|TRBV20-1|few
CSARRLPQETQYF
TGCAGTGCCAGACGACTCCCCCAAGAGACCCAGTACTTC
>TRBD1|TRBJ2-7|TRBV20-1|-
CSVGDPGQGAYEQYF
TGCAGTGTAGGGGACCCGGGACAGGGGGCCTACGAGCAGTACTTC
>-|TRBJ1-1|TRBV7-9|-
CASSPAGWVNTEAFF
TGTGCCAGCAGCCCCGCAGGGTGGGTGAACACTGAAGCTTTCTTT
>-|TRBJ1-2|TRBV6-5|many
CASSPPEGGYTF
TGTGCCAGCAGTCCCCCCGAGGGTGGCTACACCTTC
>-|TRBJ2-5|TRBV29-1|-
CSVEGTPGETQYF
TGCAGCGTGGAGGGGACCCCGGGAGAGACCCAGTACTTC
>-|TRBJ2-3|TRBV5-4|-
CASSLGSYETDTQYF
TGTGCCAGCAGCTTGGGTTCTTATGAAACAGATACGCAGTATTTT
>-|TRBJ2-7|TRBV3-1|few
CASSQVHEQYF
TGTGCCAGCAGCCAAGTCCACGAGCAGTACTTC
>TRBD1|TRBJ2-2|TRBV12-3/TRBV12-4|many
CASGTGGIGELFF
TGTGCCAGCGGGACAGGGGGCATCGGGGAGCTGTTTTTT
>-|TRBJ2-7|TRBV9|few
CASSVGKNGYEQYF
TGTGCCAGCAGCGTAGGGAAGAACGGTTACGAGCAGTACTTC
>TRBD2|TRBJ2-1|TRBV4-3|few
CASSQGSGAGVVNEQFF
TGCGCCAGCAGCCAAGGTTCGGGAGCGGGAGTAGTAAATGAGCAGTTCTTC
>TRBD2|TRBJ2-2|TRBV11-2|-
CASSLLAGGAGELFF
TGTGCCAGCAGCTTACTAGCGGGAGGGGCCGGGGAGCTGTTTTTT
>TRBD1|TRBJ1-1|TRBV10-3|-
CAISDVDREPNTEAFF
TGTGCCATCAGTGATGTGGACAGGGAACCCAACACTGAAGCTTTCTTT
>TRBD2|TRBJ2-2|TRBV20-1|-
CSARVKAGGYTGELFF
TGCAGTGCTAGAGTGAAAGCGGGGGGGTACACCGGGGAGCTGTTTTTT
>TRBD1|TRBJ1-5|TRBV30|few
CAWNRGAAAQHF
TGTGCCTGGAACAGGGGGGCAGCCGCCCAGCATTTT
>-|TRBJ1-3|TRBV6-5|few
CATSIRGTGNTIYF
TGTGCCACCTCAATCAGGGGTACGGGAAACACCATATATTTT
>TRBD1|TRBJ1-5|TRBV30|-
CAWSEGQGTQPQHF
TGTGCCTGGAGCGAGGGACAGGGAACTCAGCCCCAGCATTTT
>-|TRBJ2-1|TRBV4-3|few
CASSQETDAYNEQFF
TGCGCCAGCAGCCAAGAAACGGACGCGTACAATGAGCAGTTCTTC
>-|TRBJ2-4|TRBV12-3/TRBV12-4|-
CASSFSGFLAKNIQYF
TGTGCCAGCAGTTTTTCGGGGTTCCTAGCCAAAAACATTCAGTACTTC
>-|TRBJ2-7|TRBV7-6|-
CASSLRDVGFREGYEQYF
TGTGCCAGCAGCCTACGAGATGTCGGTTTCAGAGAGGGTTACGAGCAGTACTTC
>TRBD2|TRBJ2-5|TRBV12-3/TRBV12-4|many
CASSLGLAVQETQYF
TGTGCCAGCAGTTTAGGACTAGCGGTTCAAGAGACCCAGTACTTC
>-|TRBJ2-3|TRBV5-1|-
CASSLGPVSTDTQYF
TGCGCCAGCAGCTTGGGTCCGGTTAGCACAGATACGCAGTATTTT
>-|TRBJ2-1|TRBV7-8|-
CASSLSRTTYNEQFF
TGTGCCAGCAGCTTAAGTCGAACAACCTACAATGAGCAGTTCTTC
>-|TRBJ2-3|TRBV7-6|many
CASSFRDGYTDTQYF
TGTGCCAGCAGTTTTAGGGACGGCTACACAGATACGCAGTATTTT
>TRBD1|TRBJ2-7|TRBV12-3/TRBV12-4|-
CASSAPAGTGGHEQYF
TGTGCCAGCAGTGCCCCGGCCGGGACAGGGGGTCACGAGCAGTACTTC
>TRBD1|TRBJ2-5|TRBV20-1|few
CSARDLKTGRVETQYF
TGCAGTGCTAGAGATCTGAAGACAGGGAGAGTCGAGACCCAGTACTTC
>-|TRBJ2-3|TRBV9|many
CASSVALGTDTQYF
TGTGCCAGCAGCGTAGCCCTGGGTACCGATACGCAGTATTTT